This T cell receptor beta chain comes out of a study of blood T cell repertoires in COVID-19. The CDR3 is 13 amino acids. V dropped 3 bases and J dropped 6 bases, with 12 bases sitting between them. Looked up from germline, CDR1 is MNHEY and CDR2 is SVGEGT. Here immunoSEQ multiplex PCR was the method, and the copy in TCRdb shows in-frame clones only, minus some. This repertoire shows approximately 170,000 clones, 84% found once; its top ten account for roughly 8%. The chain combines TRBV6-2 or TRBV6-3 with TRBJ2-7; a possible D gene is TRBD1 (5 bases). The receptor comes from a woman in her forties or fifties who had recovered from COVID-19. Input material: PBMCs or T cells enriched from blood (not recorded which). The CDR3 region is CASSYFRQGEQYF. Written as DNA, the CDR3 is TGTGCCAGCAGTTATTTTCGGCAGGGCGAGCAGTACTTC.